One TCR beta chain is described in this entry. Its specificity is not known. This table comes from immunoSEQ multiplex PCR, and its TCRdb copy is limited to in-frame clones, with some not included. The table records 120,000 to 150,000 clones, almost 95% of them present only once. The length of the CDR3 is 12 residues. Germline lookup yields CDR1 SGDLS and CDR2 YYNGEE. V shed 6 bases and J shed 3 bases, with 9 bases lying between them. The data were taken from a study of T cell responses to AZD1222 COVID-19 vaccine. Study-wide results and limits: The study sampled repertoires only after the peak T cell response. Only a handful of AZD1222 recipients were seropositive at baseline. Regions 160-218 and 743-854 held dominance among vaccine-associated CD4 TCRs, which spanned spike. Most donors were white British and more were female, and clonal diversity was possibly underestimated.

J is TRBJ1-1 and V is TRBV9, with D perhaps TRBD1 (6 bases). This TCR was recovered from an adult who received the AZD1222 COVID-19 vaccine. Sequencing was performed on peripheral blood, taken 28 days after the second AZD1222 dose. The CDR3, as DNA: TGTGCCAGCAAAAGGGGGGACACTGAAGCTTTCTTT. This sequence encodes CASKRGDTEAFF.